The 10 T cell receptor beta chains given below trace back to one sample, sequenced in a study of blood T cell repertoires in COVID-19. Sequencing was performed with immunoSEQ multiplex PCR; in TCRdb, only in-frame clones are kept and a portion is missing. The table lists more than 85,000 clones, about 90% of them singletons. Specimen: peripheral blood. The receptors were gathered from a human donor in a cohort sampled during active COVID-19.

The CDR3 DNA reads as TGTGCCAGCACCCCACGCGGTTTTCGTGGTGAAGCTTTCTTT. It codes for CASTPRGFRGEAFF. The chain recombines TRBV6-2 or TRBV6-3 with TRBJ1-1; the D is unclear. CDR1 MNHEY and CDR2 SVGEGT come from the germline V gene. CDR3 size: 14 residues. Trimming removed 7 bases from V and 7 bases from J, with 19 bases in between.

The chain couples TRBV7-2 to TRBJ1-5; 10 bases agree with TRBD1. CDR1 and CDR2 (germline): SGHTA, FQGNSA. J gave up 0 bases and V 4 bases, and 6 bases lay outside the gene matches. The length of the CDR3 is 17 residues. The CDR3 bases are TGTGCCAGCAGCTGGGGGACAGGGGCGAATAGCAATCAGCCCCAGCATTTT. This translates into CASSWGTGANSNQPQHF.

The gene calls are TRBV18 and TRBJ2-5; D is possibly TRBD2 (6 bases). V was clipped by 6 bases and J by 5 bases, with 16 bases between them. The CDR3 covers 14 residues. Germline CDR1 reads KGHSH; CDR2 reads LQKENI. The CDR3 DNA sequence: TGTGCCAGCTCTACCTCACCAGGAGGGGAGACCCAGTACTTC. It yields the protein CASSTSPGGETQYF.

The gene calls are TRBV7-3 and TRBJ2-5; TRBD2 matches at 10 bases. Germline values: CDR1 SGHTA, CDR2 FQGTGA. This CDR3 contains 15 residues. V gave up 5 bases and J gave up 5 bases; unmatched junction bases: 8. CDR3 nucleotide sequence: TGTGCCAGCAGCACCCAAGCGGGGGGGCGGGAGACCCAGTACTTC. It translates to CASSTQAGGRETQYF. Based on the CDR3 plus reference TRBV7-3 and TRBJ2-5, the full variable domain is GAGVSQTPSNKVTEKGKYVELRCDPISGHTALYWYRQSLGQGPEFLIYFQGTGAADDSGLPNDRFFAVRPEGSVSTLKIQRTERGDSAVYLCASSTQAGGRETQYFGPGTRLLVL.

This CDR3 is CASSQGGRGGYTF. CDR3 nucleotide sequence: TGTGCCAGCAGCCAAGGGGGCAGGGGAGGCTACACCTTC. The rearrangement joins TRBV14 to TRBJ1-2; TRBD1 is a possible D gene (6 bases). The V end was cut by 1 base, the J end by 8 bases, with 11 bases between. Germline assignment: CDR1 SGHDN and CDR2 FVKESK. The CDR3 is made up of 13 amino acids.

This rearrangement joins TRBV7-2 to TRBJ2-7, with 7 bases aligning to TRBD1. This CDR3 region has 14 residues. Germline-derived CDR1 and CDR2 are SGHTA and FQGNSA. V shed 5 bases and J 1 base; nucleotides not matched to a gene: 5. The chain's CDR3 is CASSQNRGSYEQYF. The CDR3 region has the DNA TGTGCCAGCAGCCAAAACAGGGGTTCCTACGAGCAGTACTTC.

The chain joins TRBV2 to TRBJ1-6, with a weak D call TRBD1 (6 bases). Trimming took off 4 bases at V and 7 bases at J, with 14 bases between the two ends. Germline-derived CDR1 and CDR2 are SNHLY and FYNNEI. This CDR3 is 15 amino acids long. The DNA of the CDR3 is TGTGCCAGCAGTGTTTCAGGGCAGGGGAATTCACCCCTCCACTTT. Translated: CASSVSGQGNSPLHF.

V is TRBV9 and J is TRBJ1-2, with a weak D call TRBD1 (5 bases). Germline values: CDR1 SGDLS, CDR2 YYNGEE. The V end was cut by 4 bases, the J end by 4 bases, with 14 bases between. The CDR3 has 14 residues. CDR3 sequence (DNA): TGTGCCAGCAGCCCACAGGATCTTGTCTATGGCTACACCTTC. This translates into CASSPQDLVYGYTF.

V is TRBV4-3 and J is TRBJ2-1; TRBD2 might be the D (5 bases). Deletions cut 0 bases from V and 2 bases from J, with 8 bases between. The germline CDR1 and CDR2 sequences are LGHNA and YSLEER. This CDR3 has 15 amino acids. CDR3: CASSQDRGTYNEQFF. CDR3 nucleotides: TGCGCCAGCAGCCAAGACCGGGGTACCTACAATGAGCAGTTCTTC.

The V gene is TRBV10-3, the J gene TRBJ1-1; TRBD1 matches 8 bases. The CDR3 consists of 12 residues. Trimming at V came to 10 bases and at J to 4 bases, leaving 5 bases not matched to a gene. From germline, CDR1 is ENHRY and CDR2 SYGVKD. CDR3 region: CATGQGTTEAFF. Written as DNA, the CDR3 is TGTGCCACCGGACAGGGTACCACTGAAGCTTTCTTT.